The 3 T cell receptor beta chains below all came from one sample that was sequenced in a study of tumor-infiltrating lymphocytes in primary liver carcinoma. Investigators took RNA and DNA out together from about 19-30 mg of unsorted bulk tissue. Using a constant-region primer together with ProtoScript II reverse transcriptase, TCR beta cDNA was made from roughly 520 ng of total RNA. Libraries for TCR beta were built through three nested multiplex PCR rounds, which together made up a slightly modified ARM-PCR procedure. The opening two PCR rounds, ten to eleven cycles each, paired TRBV1-TRBV30 forward primers with a C-beta reverse primer. Using its own MiXCR run on the multiplex PCR reads, TCRdb lists one record per CDR3 protein. Of approximately 76,000 distinct CDR3 sequences in the sample, about 64% were seen once. Sequencing used liver tumor tissue from sampling region 4. Sample subset: tumor region T4, right-lateral pole. These receptors were obtained from an older woman with primary liver carcinoma and hepatitis B virus infection.

Remarks on this clonotype: A much larger clone differs by one base, so this may be a read error. This rearrangement joins TRBV24-1 to TRBJ2-5; the match to TRBD2 covers 11 bases. Germline CDR1 KGHDR, CDR2 SFDVKD. The CDR3 sequence is 14 residues long. The CDR3 loop is CATSDIALAGVLYF. CDR3 coding DNA: TGTGCCACCAGTGATATCGCACTAGCGGGAGTCCTTTATTTC.

Of note for this clonotype: One end of the junction fails to match germline, which may point to a read error. The gene calls are TRBV29-1 and TRBJ2-2; the D is unclear. CDR1 is SQVTM, CDR2 ANQGSEA, per germline. This CDR3 has 13 amino acids. CDR3 DNA: TGCAGTGTTGCCCAAGCCCCGGCCGGGGAGCTGTTTTTT. Its translation: CSVAQAPAGELFF.

The V and J genes are TRBV9 and TRBJ2-5; D tentatively fits TRBD1 or TRBD2 (5 bases each). V lost 4 bases to trimming and J lost 0 bases, with 10 bases between them. The CDR3 has 14 residues. Germline V gene data show CDR1 as SGDLS and CDR2 as YYNGEE. The DNA of the CDR3 is TGTGCCAGCAGCTCAGGGACCCACCAAGAGACCCAGTACTTC. It is translated as CASSSGTHQETQYF.